Following are 17 T cell receptor beta chains from one sample sequenced in a study of T-cell memory formation after mild COVID-19. TCRdb re-analysed the 5' RACE reads in MiXCR, keeping a single row per CDR3 protein. The data hold almost 350,000 distinct CDR3 sequences, with 20% to 25% observed a single time. The sequenced sample consisted of PBMCs or a T cell subset sorted from them (not recorded which). These receptor sequences come from a man between 18 and 35 years old who had mild COVID-19 (a few samples of this study predate the infection). Cell type and time point are not known.

The chain couples TRBV10-3 to TRBJ1-1; perhaps TRBD1 as D (5 bases). This CDR3 spans 16 amino acids. Germline assignment: CDR1 ENHRY and CDR2 SYGVKD. The V and J ends lost 8 bases and 3 bases respectively, with 22 bases between them. The CDR3 protein is CAICPRALADHTEAFF. DNA of the CDR3: TGTGCCATCTGCCCCAGGGCTCTTGCGGACCACACTGAAGCTTTCTTT.

The V call is TRBV20-1, the J call TRBJ2-7; 8 bases match TRBD1. The germline gives CDR1 DFQATT, CDR2 SNEGSKA (reference sequence). This CDR3 is 12 amino acids long. Trimming removed 8 bases from V and 3 bases from J; junction bases left unmatched: 6. The CDR3 loop reads CSSDRGIYEQYV. The CDR3 DNA follows: TGCAGTTCCGACAGGGGCATCTACGAGCAGTACGTC.

The chain couples TRBV9 to TRBJ2-3; 13 bases align to TRBD2. The V and J ends lost 4 bases and 4 bases, in that order; junction bases with no gene match: 6. This CDR3 has 16 residues. CDR1 SGDLS and CDR2 YYNGEE come from the germline V gene. The CDR3 spells CASSSGTSGASDTQYF. The CDR3 bases are TGTGCCAGCAGCTCCGGGACTAGCGGGGCCTCAGATACGCAGTATTTT.

In its sample, this clonotype was seen a few times. The chain recombines TRBV10-1 with TRBJ2-7; unclear D gene. The CDR3 sequence is 13 residues long. V lost 6 bases and J 2 bases, leaving 11 bases between the germline ends. Germline V gives CDR1 WNHNN, CDR2 SYGVQD (reference sequence). The CDR3 loop reads CASRWTVPYEQYF. CDR3 DNA: TGCGCCAGCAGATGGACGGTGCCCTACGAGCAGTACTTC.

The chain is built from TRBV19 and TRBJ2-5, with unresolved D. Between the trimmed V and J ends, which lost 5 bases and 4 bases, there was a span of 11 bases. Germline-derived CDR1 and CDR2 are LNHDA and SQIVND (reference sequence). This CDR3 has 13 residues. The CDR3, as DNA: TGTGCCAGTAGTGACGGTTCCGGAGAGACCCAGTACTTC. It translates to CASSDGSGETQYF.

Written as DNA, the CDR3 is TGTGCCAGCAGCCACGGTCACAGTTCCTACGAGCAGTACGTC. Translated, it gives CASSHGHSSYEQYV. This chain links TRBV13 with TRBJ2-7; D not certain. Germline assignment: CDR1 PRHDT and CDR2 FYEKMQ (reference sequence). The CDR3 is 14 residues long. V shed 5 bases and J shed 1 base, with 12 bases lying between them.

This clonotype was detected many times. This chain uses TRBV12-3 or TRBV12-4 with TRBJ1-1, with D unresolved. This CDR3 has 14 residues. Trimming stripped 2 bases from V and 0 bases from J, with 7 bases between. The CDR3 region is CASSLRGMNTEAFF. The CDR3 coding sequence is TGTGCCAGCAGTTTAAGAGGAATGAACACTGAAGCTTTCTTT.

This clonotype was seen a few times. The CDR3 spells CASSQTYSQGTGELFF. CDR3 sequence (DNA): TGTGCCAGCAGCCAAACGTATTCACAGGGGACCGGGGAGCTGTTTTTT. V and J are TRBV4-2 and TRBJ2-2, with 7 nucleotides matching TRBD1. This CDR3 is 16 amino acids long. J gave up 5 bases and V 2 bases, and 8 bases lay outside the gene matches. Per the germline V gene, CDR1 is LGHNA and CDR2 is YNFKEQ.

The gene calls are TRBV7-3 and TRBJ2-2; possibly TRBD1 or TRBD2 for D (7 bases each). Trimming took off 5 bases at V and 6 bases at J, with 16 bases between the two ends. Germline CDR1 reads SGHTA; CDR2 reads FQGTGA. The CDR3 runs 15 residues. CDR3 coding DNA: TGTGCCAGCAGCCGAGGCTCAGGGGGGGCCGGGGAGCTGTTTTTT. Protein sequence: CASSRGSGGAGELFF.

The chain couples TRBV18 to TRBJ1-6; weak D call: TRBD1 (6 bases). V was cut by 3 bases and J by 8 bases, with 11 bases left in between. This CDR3 is built from 14 residues. From germline, CDR1 is KGHSH and CDR2 LQKENI. In DNA form, the CDR3 reads TGTGCCAGCTCACCGGGGGGCAATGATTCACCCCTCCACTTT. It translates to CASSPGGNDSPLHF. Combining the CDR3 with reference TRBV18 and TRBJ1-6 gives the whole variable domain NAGVMQNPRHLVRRRGQEARLRCSPMKGHSHVYWYRQLPEEGLKFMVYLQKENIIDESGMPKERFSAEFPKEGPSILRIQQVVRGDSAAYFCASSPGGNDSPLHFGNGTRLTVT.

The chain combines TRBV12-5 with TRBJ1-5, with D tentatively TRBD1 (5 bases). Germline V CDR1 and CDR2: LGHNT, FRNRAP. The length of the CDR3 is 13 residues. V lost 6 bases, J lost 12 bases, and 18 bases lay in between. The CDR3 nucleotides are TGTGCTAGTGGCGCAGACGGGGGAGGGAGCCAGCATTTT. Translating it yields CASGADGGGSQHF.

This clonotype was counted a few times. The chain combines TRBV7-6 with TRBJ2-7, with 9 nucleotides matching TRBD1. CDR3 length: 15 amino acids. Germline loops: CDR1 SGHVS, CDR2 FNYEAQ. With V trimmed by 5 bases and J by 0 bases, 5 bases remained unmatched. The DNA of the CDR3 is TGTGCCAGCAGCCTTGGGACAGGGCCCTCCTACGAGCAGTACTTC. The encoded protein is CASSLGTGPSYEQYF.

The V call is TRBV7-8, the J call TRBJ2-2; D not resolved. The V gene lost 5 bases and the J gene lost 8 bases, with 12 bases spanning the gap. The CDR3 is 13 residues long. The germline gives CDR1 SGHVS, CDR2 FQNEAQ. CDR3 loop: CASSPIVVGELFF. CDR3 nucleotide sequence: TGTGCCAGCAGCCCTATAGTAGTTGGGGAGCTGTTTTTT.

The chain is built from TRBV11-2 and TRBJ2-3; 12 positions agree with TRBD2. Germline values: CDR1 SGHAT, CDR2 FQNNGV. This CDR3 has 16 residues. J lost 7 bases, V lost 0 bases, and 5 bases had no gene match. In DNA form, the CDR3 reads TGTGCCAGCAGCTTAGACCGACTAGCGGGAGTTAATACGCAGTATTTT. Its protein is CASSLDRLAGVNTQYF.

This clonotype came up a few times. The genes are TRBV20-1 and TRBJ2-2; TRBD2 matches 7 bases. Germline V CDR1 and CDR2: DFQATT, SNEGSKA (reference sequence). J gave up 0 bases and V 6 bases, and 4 bases lay outside the gene matches. The CDR3 length is 14 residues. The CDR3 DNA follows: TGCAGTGCCGAGCGGGAACCGAACACCGGGGAGCTGTTTTTT. Translating it yields CSAEREPNTGELFF.

A few counts support this clonotype. J is TRBJ1-5 and V is TRBV5-1; D is undetermined. Germline V gene lookup returns CDR1 SGHRS and CDR2 YFSETQ. V was cut by 4 bases and J by 3 bases, with 11 bases left in between. This CDR3 region has 14 residues. The CDR3 loop is CASSPGPNNQPQHF. The DNA for the CDR3 is TGCGCCAGCAGCCCCGGACCCAACAATCAGCCCCAGCATTTT.

This clonotype was counted a few times. V usage is TRBV20-1 and J usage is TRBJ2-7, with 7 positions matching TRBD2. CDR1 DFQATT and CDR2 SNEGSKA come from the germline V gene (reference sequence). The J segment lost 2 bases and the V segment lost 5 bases, leaving 9 bases of the junction unmatched. The CDR3 length is 14 residues. As DNA, the CDR3 is TGCAGTGCTCGCTCCGGGACTACGACCTACGAGCAGTACGTC. Translation: CSARSGTTTYEQYV.